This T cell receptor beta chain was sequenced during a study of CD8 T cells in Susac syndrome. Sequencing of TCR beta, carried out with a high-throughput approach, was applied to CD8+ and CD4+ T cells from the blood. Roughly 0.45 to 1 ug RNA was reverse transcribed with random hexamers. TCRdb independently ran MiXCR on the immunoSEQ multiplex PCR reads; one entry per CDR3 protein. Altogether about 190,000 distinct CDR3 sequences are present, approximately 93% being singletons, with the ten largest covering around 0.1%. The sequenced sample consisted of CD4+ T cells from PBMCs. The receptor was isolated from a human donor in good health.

The CDR3 region has the DNA TGTGCCAGCCGGACAGGGGAGACCTATAATTCACCCCTCCACTTT. Translation gives CASRTGETYNSPLHF. The chain is built from TRBV6-5 and TRBJ1-6; 9 bases map to TRBD1. The trim removed 8 bases at V and 2 bases at J, leaving 4 bases unmatched. Germline V lookup: CDR1 MNHEY, CDR2 SVGAGI. The length of the CDR3 is 15 residues.